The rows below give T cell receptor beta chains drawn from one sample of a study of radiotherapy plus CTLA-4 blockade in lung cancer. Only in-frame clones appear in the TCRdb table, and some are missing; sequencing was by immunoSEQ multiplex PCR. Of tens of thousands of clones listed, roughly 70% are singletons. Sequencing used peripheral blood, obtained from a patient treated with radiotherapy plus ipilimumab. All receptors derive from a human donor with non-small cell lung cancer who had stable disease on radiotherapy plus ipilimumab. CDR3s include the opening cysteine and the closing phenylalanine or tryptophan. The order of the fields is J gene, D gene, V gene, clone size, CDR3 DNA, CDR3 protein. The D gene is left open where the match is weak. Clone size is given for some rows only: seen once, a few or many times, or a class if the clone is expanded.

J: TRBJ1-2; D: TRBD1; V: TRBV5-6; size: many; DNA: TGTGCCAGCAGCTTGGAGGGGGACAGGGGGCTTTATGGCTACACCTTC; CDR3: CASSLEGDRGLYGYTF
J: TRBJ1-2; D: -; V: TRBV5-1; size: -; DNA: TGCGCCAGCAGCATCACAGGGCCTTCCATTAACTATGGCTACACCTTC; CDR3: CASSITGPSINYGYTF
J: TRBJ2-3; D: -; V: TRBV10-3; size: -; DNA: TGTGCCATCGCAGGGGGGAGCACAGATACGCAGTATTTT; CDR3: CAIAGGSTDTQYF
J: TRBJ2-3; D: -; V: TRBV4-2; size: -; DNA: TGTGCCAGCAGCCGTCAGGGCGGGGGCACAGATACGCAGTATTTT; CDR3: CASSRQGGGTDTQYF
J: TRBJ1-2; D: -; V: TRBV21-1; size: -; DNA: TGTGCCAGCTTCGGAGGGGCAGGTGGAATTGACTATGGCTACACCTTC; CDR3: CASFGGAGGIDYGYTF
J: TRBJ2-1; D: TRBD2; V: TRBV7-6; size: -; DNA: TGTGCCAGCAGCTCCACTAGCGGGAGGGATCCCTACAATGAGCAGTTCTTC; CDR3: CASSSTSGRDPYNEQFF
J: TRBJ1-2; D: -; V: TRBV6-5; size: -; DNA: TGTGCCAGCAGTTTACTCCCCAAACACTTGACCGGGTGCACCTTC; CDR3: CASSLLPKHLTGCTF
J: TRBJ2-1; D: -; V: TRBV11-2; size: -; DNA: TGTGCCAGCAGTATAGTCCGCGGACGGAATCCGGGTGAGCAGTTCTTC; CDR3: CASSIVRGRNPGEQFF
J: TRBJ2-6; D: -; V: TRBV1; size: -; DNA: TGCACCAGCAGGCGGCAGCGTTTGCAAAGTCGGGCCAACGTCCTGACTTTC; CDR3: CTSRRQRLQSRANVLTF
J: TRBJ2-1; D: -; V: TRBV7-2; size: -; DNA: TGTGCCAGCAGCCAAACACTAGGGCTCAATGAGCAGTTCTTC; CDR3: CASSQTLGLNEQFF
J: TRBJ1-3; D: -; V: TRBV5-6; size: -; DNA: TGTGCCAGCAGCCTGGGACCTCCTAACAACTCTGGAAACACCATATATTTT; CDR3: CASSLGPPNNSGNTIYF
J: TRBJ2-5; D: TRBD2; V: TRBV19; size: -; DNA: TGTGCCAGTAGGTCTAGCGGGGGGGAGACCCAGTACTTC; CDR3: CASRSSGGETQYF
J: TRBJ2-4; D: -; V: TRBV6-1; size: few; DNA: TGTGCCAGCAGCCCCGTCGTGGGCCCCGGGCAGTACTTC; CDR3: CASSPVVGPGQYF
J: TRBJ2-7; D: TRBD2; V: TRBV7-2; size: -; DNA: TGTGCCAGCAGCCGCCTAGCGGGTGTCTACGAGCAGTACTTC; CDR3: CASSRLAGVYEQYF
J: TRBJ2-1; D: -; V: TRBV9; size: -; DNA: TGTGCCAGCAGCTTAACGACAGCCAATGAGCAGTTCTTC; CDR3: CASSLTTANEQFF
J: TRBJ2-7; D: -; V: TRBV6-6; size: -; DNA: TGTGCCAGCAGTTACCAGTCCTCGTTTGGGTACGAGCAGTACTTC; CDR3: CASSYQSSFGYEQYF
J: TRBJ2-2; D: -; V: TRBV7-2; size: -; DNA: TGTGCCAGCAGCCGAGAGGAGCTGTTTTTT; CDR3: CASSREELFF
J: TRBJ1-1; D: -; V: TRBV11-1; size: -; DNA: TGTGCCAGCAGCCGCAATTGGGGGGAGAACACTGAAGCTTTCTTT; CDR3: CASSRNWGENTEAFF
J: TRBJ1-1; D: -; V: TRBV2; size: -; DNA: TGTGCCAGCTTTCGAAGCATGAACACTGAAGCTTTCTTT; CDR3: CASFRSMNTEAFF
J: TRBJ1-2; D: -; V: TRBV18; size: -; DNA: TGTGCCAGCTCACCCTCGATCTATGGCTACACCTTC; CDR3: CASSPSIYGYTF
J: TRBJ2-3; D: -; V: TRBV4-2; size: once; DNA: TGTGCCAGCAGCCAAGTGAGGGCCCCAGATACGCAGTATTTT; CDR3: CASSQVRAPDTQYF
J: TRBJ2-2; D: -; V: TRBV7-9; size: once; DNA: TGTGCCAGCAGCTCCCTTCTCACCGGGGAGCTGTTTTTT; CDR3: CASSSLLTGELFF
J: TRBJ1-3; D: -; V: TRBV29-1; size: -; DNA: TGCAGCGTCCGACAGGACTCTGGAAACACCATATATTTT; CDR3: CSVRQDSGNTIYF
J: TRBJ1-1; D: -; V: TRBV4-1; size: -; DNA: TGCGCCAGCAGCCAAGGGGGCCCCGCCTCCACTGAAGCTTTCTTT; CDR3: CASSQGGPASTEAFF
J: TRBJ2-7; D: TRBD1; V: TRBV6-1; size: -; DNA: TGTGCCAGCAGCCTGGAGGCGACAGGGGTCCACGAGCAGTACTTC; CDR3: CASSLEATGVHEQYF
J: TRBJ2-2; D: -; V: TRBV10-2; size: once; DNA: TGCGCCAGCAGTGGGGGGGTCAGGGAGCTGTTTTTT; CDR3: CASSGGVRELFF
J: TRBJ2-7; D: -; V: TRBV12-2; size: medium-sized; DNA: TGTGCAAGTCGCTTAGAGGGGACTAGCGGGAGTTTCTCCTACGAGCAGTACTTC; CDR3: CASRLEGTSGSFSYEQYF
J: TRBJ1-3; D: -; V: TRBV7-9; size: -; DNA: TGTGCCAGCAGCGAGGGGGAATTTCGCGGCTCTGGAAACACCATATATTTT; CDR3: CASSEGEFRGSGNTIYF
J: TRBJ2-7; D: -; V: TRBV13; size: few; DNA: TGTGCCAGCAGCGCCCGGTCAAAGGGGCTCTACGAGCAGTACTTC; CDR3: CASSARSKGLYEQYF
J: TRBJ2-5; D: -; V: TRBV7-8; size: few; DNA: TGTGCCAGCAGCCCTCGGTGGGGGGAGACCCAGTACTTC; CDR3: CASSPRWGETQYF
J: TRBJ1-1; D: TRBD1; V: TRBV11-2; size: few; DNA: TGTGCCAGCAGCTTAGGGACAGGGCGGACTGAAGCTTTCTTT; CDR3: CASSLGTGRTEAFF
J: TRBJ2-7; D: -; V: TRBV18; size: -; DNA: TGTGCCAGCTCACCACTTGGGACGGCAAACGAGCAGTACTTC; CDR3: CASSPLGTANEQYF
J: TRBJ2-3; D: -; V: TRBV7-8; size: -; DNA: TGTGCCAGCAGCTTAGAAAGAAAGGGACTGTACCCCACAGATACGCAGTATTTT; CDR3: CASSLERKGLYPTDTQYF
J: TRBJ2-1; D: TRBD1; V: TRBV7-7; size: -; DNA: TGTGCTAGCAGCTTAAAGACAGGGTTAGTTAATGAGCAGTTCTTC; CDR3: CASSLKTGLVNEQFF
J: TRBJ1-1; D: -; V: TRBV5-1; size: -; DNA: TGCGCCAGCAGCTTTAAGGGGAACACTGAAGCTTTCTTT; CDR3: CASSFKGNTEAFF
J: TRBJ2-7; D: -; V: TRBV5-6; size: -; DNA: TGTGCCAGCAGCTTATCCGGACGTTCGGCCCAGTACTTC; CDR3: CASSLSGRSAQYF
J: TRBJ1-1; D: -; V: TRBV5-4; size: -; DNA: TGTGCCAGCACCAAAACTTTTACACCTGGTACCACTGAAGCTTTCTTT; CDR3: CASTKTFTPGTTEAFF
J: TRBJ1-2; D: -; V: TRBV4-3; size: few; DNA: TGCGCCAGCAGCCAAGATGGGGGGTACAGCTACACCTTC; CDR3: CASSQDGGYSYTF
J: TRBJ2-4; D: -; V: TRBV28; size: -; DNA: TGTGCCAGCAGGTCTCGGAACATTCAGTACTTC; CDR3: CASRSRNIQYF
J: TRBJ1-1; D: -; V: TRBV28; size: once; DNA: TGTGCCGGTACGACAGCTGCTTTGAACACTGAAGCTTTCTTT; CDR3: CAGTTAALNTEAFF
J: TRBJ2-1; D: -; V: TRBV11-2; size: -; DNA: TGTGCCAGCAGCGGGACCTTCGGCGGGACCTACAATGAGCAGTTCTTC; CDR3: CASSGTFGGTYNEQFF
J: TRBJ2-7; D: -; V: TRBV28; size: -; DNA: TGTGCCAGCAGTTACGTGTCTAAGGGCTTGGGGGCCTACGAGCAGTACTTC; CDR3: CASSYVSKGLGAYEQYF
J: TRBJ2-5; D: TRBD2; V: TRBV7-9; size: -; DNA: TGTGCCAGCAGCTTATTAGCGGGGGTAGAAGAGACCCAGTACTTC; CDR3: CASSLLAGVEETQYF
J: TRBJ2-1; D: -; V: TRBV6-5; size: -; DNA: TGTGCCAGCAGTTACACTGGCAGGGTGTTGGGCAATGAGCAGTTCTTC; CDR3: CASSYTGRVLGNEQFF
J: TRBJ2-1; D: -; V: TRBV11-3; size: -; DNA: TGTGCCAGCAGCCCCTCCTCCTTCGGAGACTTCCACTCCTACAATGAGCAGTTCTTC; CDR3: CASSPSSFGDFHSYNEQFF
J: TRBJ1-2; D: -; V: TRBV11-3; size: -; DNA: TGTGCCAGCAGCTCCTCGGCCCGGGATGCAAACTATGGCTACACCTTC; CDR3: CASSSSARDANYGYTF
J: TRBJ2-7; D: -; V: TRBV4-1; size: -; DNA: TGCGCCAGCAGCCAAGTTGGGGGGTTTTACTACGAGCAGTACTTC; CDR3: CASSQVGGFYYEQYF